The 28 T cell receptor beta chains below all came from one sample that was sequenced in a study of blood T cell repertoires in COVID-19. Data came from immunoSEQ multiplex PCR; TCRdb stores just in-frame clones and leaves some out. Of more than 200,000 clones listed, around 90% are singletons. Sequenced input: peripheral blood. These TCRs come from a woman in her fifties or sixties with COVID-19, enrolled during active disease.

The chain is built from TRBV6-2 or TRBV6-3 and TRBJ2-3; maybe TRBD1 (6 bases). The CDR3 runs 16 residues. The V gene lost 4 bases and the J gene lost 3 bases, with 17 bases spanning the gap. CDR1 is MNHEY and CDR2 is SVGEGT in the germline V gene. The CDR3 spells CASSSRGQGWTDTQYF. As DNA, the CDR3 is TGTGCCAGCAGTTCCCGAGGGCAGGGGTGGACAGATACGCAGTATTTT.

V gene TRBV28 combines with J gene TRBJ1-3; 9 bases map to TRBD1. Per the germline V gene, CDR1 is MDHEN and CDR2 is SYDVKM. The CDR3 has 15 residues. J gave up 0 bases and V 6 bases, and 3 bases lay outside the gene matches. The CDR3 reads CASRLDRGSGNTIYF. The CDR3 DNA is TGTGCCAGCAGACTGGACAGGGGCTCTGGAAACACCATATATTTT.

CDR3 amino acids: CASSGSGGGWSGYTF. In nucleotides, the CDR3 is TGTGCCAGCAGCGGGTCAGGGGGAGGTTGGAGTGGCTACACCTTC. The chain joins TRBV28 to TRBJ1-2; 7 nucleotides match TRBD1. Germline CDR1 is MDHEN and CDR2 is SYDVKM. The CDR3 extends over 15 amino acids. J lost 7 bases, V lost 6 bases, and 14 bases had no gene match.

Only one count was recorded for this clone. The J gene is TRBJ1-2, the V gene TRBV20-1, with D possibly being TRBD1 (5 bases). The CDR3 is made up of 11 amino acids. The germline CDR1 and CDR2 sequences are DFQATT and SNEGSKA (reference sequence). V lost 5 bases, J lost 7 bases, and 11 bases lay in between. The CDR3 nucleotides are TGCAGTGCTGCCGGGACTTTTGGCTACACCTTC. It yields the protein CSAAGTFGYTF.

CDR3 amino acids: CASSLAGQLSGANVLTF. The CDR3 coding sequence is TGTGCCAGCAGCTTGGCCGGACAGCTCTCTGGGGCCAACGTCCTGACTTTC. The chain employs TRBV5-8 and TRBJ2-6, with a weak D call TRBD1 (6 bases). The CDR3 contains 17 residues. V was pared by 0 bases and J by 0 bases, with 10 bases between. The germline V gene has CDR1 SGHTS and CDR2 YDEGEE. The full variable domain, its missing parts supplied by reference TRBV5-8 and TRBJ2-6, is EAGVTQSPTHLIKTRGQQATLRCSPISGHTSVYWYQQALGLGLQFLLWYDEGEERNRGNFPPRFSGRQFPNYSSELNVNALELEDSALYLCASSLAGQLSGANVLTFGAGSRLTVL.

CDR3 nucleotides: TGTGCCAGTAGTATAGATAGGGACATACAGCCCCAGCATTTT. Residues: CASSIDRDIQPQHF. The chain carries TRBV19 and TRBJ1-5; a possible D gene is TRBD1 (6 bases). The ends were cut back, 0 bases at V and 7 bases at J, with 10 bases in the middle. This CDR3 has 14 amino acids. Germline values: CDR1 LNHDA, CDR2 SQIVND (reference sequence).

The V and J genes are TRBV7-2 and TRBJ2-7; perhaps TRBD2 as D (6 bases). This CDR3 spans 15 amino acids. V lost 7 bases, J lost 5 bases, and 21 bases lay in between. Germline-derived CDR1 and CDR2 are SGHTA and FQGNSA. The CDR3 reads CASTQLGIGGNEQYF. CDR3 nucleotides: TGTGCCAGCACCCAACTAGGGATAGGAGGGAACGAGCAGTACTTC.

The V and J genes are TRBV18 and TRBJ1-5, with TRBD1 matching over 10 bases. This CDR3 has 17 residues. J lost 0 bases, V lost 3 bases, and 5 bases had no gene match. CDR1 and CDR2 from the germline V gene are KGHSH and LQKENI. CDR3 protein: CASSPGQGIDSNQPQHF. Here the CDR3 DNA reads TGTGCCAGCTCACCGGGACAGGGGATTGATAGCAATCAGCCCCAGCATTTT.

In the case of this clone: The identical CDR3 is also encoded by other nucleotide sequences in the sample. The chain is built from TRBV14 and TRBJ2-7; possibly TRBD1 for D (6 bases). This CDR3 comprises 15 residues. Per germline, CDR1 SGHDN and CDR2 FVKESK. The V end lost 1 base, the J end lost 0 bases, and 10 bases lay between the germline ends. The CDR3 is CASSQGGTLSYEQYF. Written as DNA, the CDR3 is TGTGCCAGCAGCCAAGGGGGGACACTCTCCTACGAGCAGTACTTC.

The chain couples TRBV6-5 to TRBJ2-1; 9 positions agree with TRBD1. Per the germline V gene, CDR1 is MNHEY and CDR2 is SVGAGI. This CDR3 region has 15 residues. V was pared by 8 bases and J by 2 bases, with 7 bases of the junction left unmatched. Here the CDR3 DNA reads TGTGCCAGCCGACCCGGGACAGGGCCCTACAATGAGCAGTTCTTC. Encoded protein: CASRPGTGPYNEQFF.

The CDR3 loop is CASRALDRVNQPQHF. The CDR3 nucleotides read TGTGCCAGCAGGGCCTTAGACAGGGTTAATCAGCCCCAGCATTTT. This chain links TRBV2 with TRBJ1-5; TRBD1 matches 7 bases. The CDR3 runs to 15 residues. Germline V lookup: CDR1 SNHLY, CDR2 FYNNEI. With V trimmed by 6 bases and J by 4 bases, 9 bases remained unmatched.

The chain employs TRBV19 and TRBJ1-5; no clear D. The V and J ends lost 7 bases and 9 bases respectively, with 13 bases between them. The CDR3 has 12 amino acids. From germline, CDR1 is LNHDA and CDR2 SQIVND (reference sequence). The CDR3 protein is CASTDGARPQHF. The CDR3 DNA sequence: TGTGCCAGTACCGACGGAGCGAGGCCCCAGCATTTT.

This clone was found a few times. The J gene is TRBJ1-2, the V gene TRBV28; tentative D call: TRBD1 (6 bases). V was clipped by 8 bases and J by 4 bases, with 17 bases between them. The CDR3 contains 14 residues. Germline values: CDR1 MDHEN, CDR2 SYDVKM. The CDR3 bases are TGTGCCAGCGGAGGATTGACAGGCACCTATGGCTACACCTTC. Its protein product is CASGGLTGTYGYTF.

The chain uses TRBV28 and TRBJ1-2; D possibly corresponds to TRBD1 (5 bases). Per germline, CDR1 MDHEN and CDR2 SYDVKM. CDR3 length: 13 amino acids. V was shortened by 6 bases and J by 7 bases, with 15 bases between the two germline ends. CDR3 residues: CASSRGGIGGYTF. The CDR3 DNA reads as TGTGCCAGCAGCCGGGGGGGGATCGGTGGCTACACCTTC.

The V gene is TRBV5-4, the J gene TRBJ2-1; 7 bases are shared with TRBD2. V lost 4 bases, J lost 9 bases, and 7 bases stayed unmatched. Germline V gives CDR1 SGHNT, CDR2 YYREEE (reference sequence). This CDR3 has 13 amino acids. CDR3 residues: CASSISLAVEQFF. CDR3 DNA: TGTGCCAGCAGCATCAGTCTAGCGGTTGAGCAGTTCTTC. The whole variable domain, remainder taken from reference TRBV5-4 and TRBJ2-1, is ETGVTQSPTHLIKTRGQQVTLRCSSQSGHNTVSWYQQALGQGPQFIFQYYREEENGRGNFPPRFSGLQFPNYSSELNVNALELDDSALYLCASSISLAVEQFFGPGTRLTVL.

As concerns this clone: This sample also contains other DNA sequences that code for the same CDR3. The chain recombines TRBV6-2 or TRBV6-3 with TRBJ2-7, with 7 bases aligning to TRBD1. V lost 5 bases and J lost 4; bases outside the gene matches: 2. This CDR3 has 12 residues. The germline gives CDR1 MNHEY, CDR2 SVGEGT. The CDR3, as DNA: TGTGCCAGCAGTCGGGACAGTTACGAGCAGTACTTC. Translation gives CASSRDSYEQYF.

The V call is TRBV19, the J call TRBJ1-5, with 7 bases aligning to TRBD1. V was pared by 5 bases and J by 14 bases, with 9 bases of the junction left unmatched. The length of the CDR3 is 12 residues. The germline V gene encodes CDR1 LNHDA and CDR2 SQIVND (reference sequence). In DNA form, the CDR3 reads TGTGCCAGTAGTGCTCCAGGGGGATCCAAGCATTTT. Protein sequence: CASSAPGGSKHF.

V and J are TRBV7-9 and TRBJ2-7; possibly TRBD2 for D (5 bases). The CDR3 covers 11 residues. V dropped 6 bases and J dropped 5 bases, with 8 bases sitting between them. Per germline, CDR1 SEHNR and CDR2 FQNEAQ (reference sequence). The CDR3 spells CASRLGDEQYF. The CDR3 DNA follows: TGTGCCAGCAGGCTCGGGGACGAGCAGTACTTC.

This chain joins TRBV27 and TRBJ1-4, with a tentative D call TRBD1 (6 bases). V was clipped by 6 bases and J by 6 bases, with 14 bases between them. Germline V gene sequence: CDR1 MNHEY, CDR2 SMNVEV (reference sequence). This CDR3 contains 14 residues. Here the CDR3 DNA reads TGTGCCAGCAGCTCCAGGGGTGGAGATGAAAAACTGTTTTTT. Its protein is CASSSRGGDEKLFF.

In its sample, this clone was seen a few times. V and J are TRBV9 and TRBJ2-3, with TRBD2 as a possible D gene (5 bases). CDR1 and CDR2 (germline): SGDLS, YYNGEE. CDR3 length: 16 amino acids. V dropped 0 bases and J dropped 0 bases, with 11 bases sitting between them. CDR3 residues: CASSVGGAASTDTQYF. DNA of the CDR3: TGTGCCAGCAGCGTAGGAGGAGCGGCTAGCACAGATACGCAGTATTTT.

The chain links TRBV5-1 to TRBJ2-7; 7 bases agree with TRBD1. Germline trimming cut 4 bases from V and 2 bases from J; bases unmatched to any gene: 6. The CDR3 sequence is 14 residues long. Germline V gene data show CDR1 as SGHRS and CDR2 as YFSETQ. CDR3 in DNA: TGCGCCAGCAGCATGGGACAGCCCACCTACGAGCAGTACTTC. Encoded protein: CASSMGQPTYEQYF. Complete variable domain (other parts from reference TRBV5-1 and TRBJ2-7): KAGVTQTPRYLIKTRGQQVTLSCSPISGHRSVSWYQQTPGQGLQFLFEYFSETQRNKGNFPGRFSGRQFSNSRSEMNVSTLELGDSALYLCASSMGQPTYEQYFGPGTRLTVT.

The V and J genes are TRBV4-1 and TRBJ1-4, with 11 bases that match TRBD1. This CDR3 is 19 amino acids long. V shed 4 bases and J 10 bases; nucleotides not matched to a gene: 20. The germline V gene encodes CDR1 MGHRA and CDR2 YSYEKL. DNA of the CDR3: TGCGCCAGCAGCCCCCCAAGGACAGGGGGCCCGGTGGAGCGAAGAAAACTGTTTTTT. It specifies CASSPPRTGGPVERRKLFF.

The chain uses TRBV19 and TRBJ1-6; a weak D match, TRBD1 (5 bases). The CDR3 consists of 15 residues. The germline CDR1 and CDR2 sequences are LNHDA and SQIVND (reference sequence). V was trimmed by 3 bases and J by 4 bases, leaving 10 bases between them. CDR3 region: CASSMVTDYNSPLHF. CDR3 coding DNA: TGTGCCAGTAGTATGGTGACAGATTATAATTCACCCCTCCACTTT.

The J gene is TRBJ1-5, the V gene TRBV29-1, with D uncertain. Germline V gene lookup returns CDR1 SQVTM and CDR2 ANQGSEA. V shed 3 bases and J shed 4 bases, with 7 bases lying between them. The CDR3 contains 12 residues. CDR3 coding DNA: TGCAGCGTTGAGGGAGATAATCAGCCCCAGCATTTT. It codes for CSVEGDNQPQHF.

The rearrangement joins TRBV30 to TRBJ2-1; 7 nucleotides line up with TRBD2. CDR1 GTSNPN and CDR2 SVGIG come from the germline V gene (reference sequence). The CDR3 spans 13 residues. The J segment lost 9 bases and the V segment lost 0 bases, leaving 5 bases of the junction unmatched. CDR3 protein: CAWSVGSGVEQFF. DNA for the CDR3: TGTGCCTGGAGTGTAGGGAGCGGGGTTGAGCAGTTCTTC. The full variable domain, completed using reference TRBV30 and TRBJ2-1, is SQTIHQWPATLVQPVGSPLSLECTVEGTSNPNLYWYRQAAGRGLQLLFYSVGIGQISSEVPQNLSASRPQDRQFILSSKKLLLSDSGFYLCAWSVGSGVEQFFGPGTRLTVL.

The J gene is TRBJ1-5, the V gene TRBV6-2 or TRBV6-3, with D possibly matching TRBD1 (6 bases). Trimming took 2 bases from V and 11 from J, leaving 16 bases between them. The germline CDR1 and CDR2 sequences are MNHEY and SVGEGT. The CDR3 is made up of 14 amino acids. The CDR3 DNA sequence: TGTGCCAGCAGTTACATTCAGGGGATGAGGGCCCAGCATTTT. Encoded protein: CASSYIQGMRAQHF.

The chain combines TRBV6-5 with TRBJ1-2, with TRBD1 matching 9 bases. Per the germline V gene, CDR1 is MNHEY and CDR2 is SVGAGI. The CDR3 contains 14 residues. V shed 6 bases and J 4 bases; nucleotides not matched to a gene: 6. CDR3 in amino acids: CASRATTGGYGYTF. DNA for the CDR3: TGTGCCAGCAGAGCCACGACAGGGGGCTATGGCTACACCTTC.

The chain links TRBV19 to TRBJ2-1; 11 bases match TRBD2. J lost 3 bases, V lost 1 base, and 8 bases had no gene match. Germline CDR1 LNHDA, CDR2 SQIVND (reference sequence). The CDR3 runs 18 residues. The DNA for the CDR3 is TGTGCCAGTAGTATAGGGCTAGCGGGGGGCCCGAACTACAATGAGCAGTTCTTC. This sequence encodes CASSIGLAGGPNYNEQFF.